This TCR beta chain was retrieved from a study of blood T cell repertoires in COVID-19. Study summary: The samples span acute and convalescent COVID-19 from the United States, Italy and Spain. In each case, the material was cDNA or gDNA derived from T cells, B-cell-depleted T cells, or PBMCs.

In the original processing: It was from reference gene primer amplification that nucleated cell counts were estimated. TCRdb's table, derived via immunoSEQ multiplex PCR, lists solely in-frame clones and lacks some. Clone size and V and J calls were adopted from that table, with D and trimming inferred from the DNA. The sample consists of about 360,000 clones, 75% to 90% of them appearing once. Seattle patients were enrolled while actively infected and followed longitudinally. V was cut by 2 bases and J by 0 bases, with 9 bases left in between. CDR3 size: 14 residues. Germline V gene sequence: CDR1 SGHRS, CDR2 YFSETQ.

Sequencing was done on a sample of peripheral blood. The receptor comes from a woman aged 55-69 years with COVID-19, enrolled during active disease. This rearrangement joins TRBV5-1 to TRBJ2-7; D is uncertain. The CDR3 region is CASSFREFSYEQYF. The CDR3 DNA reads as TGCGCCAGCAGCTTTAGAGAGTTCTCCTACGAGCAGTACTTC. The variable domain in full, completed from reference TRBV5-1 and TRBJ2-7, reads KAGVTQTPRYLIKTRGQQVTLSCSPISGHRSVSWYQQTPGQGLQFLFEYFSETQRNKGNFPGRFSGRQFSNSRSEMNVSTLELGDSALYLCASSFREFSYEQYFGPGTRLTVT.